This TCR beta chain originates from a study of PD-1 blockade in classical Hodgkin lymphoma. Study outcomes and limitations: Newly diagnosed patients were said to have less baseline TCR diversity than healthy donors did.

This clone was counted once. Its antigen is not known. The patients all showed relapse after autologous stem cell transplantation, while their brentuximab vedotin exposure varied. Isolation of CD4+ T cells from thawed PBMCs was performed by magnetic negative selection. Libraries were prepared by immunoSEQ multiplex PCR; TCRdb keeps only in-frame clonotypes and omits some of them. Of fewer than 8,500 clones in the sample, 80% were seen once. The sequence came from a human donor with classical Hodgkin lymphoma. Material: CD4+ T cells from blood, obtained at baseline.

The CDR3 loop is CASSLFPGGSYYEQYF. DNA of the CDR3: TGTGCCAGCAGCTTATTCCCAGGAGGGAGTTACTACGAGCAGTACTTC. V and J are TRBV7-2 and TRBJ2-7; possible D gene TRBD2, 6 bases. Germline values: CDR1 SGHTA, CDR2 FQGNSA. The ends were cut back, 2 bases at V and 3 bases at J, with 17 bases in the middle. CDR3 length: 16 amino acids.